The subject of this entry is one T cell receptor (beta chain). Antigen: not known. Germline V CDR1 and CDR2: LNHDA, SQIVND (reference sequence). The ends were cut back, 8 bases at V and 2 bases at J, with 13 bases in the middle. The length of the CDR3 is 14 residues. This entry belongs to a study of memory CD4+ T cells and cytomegalovirus serostatus. Study-level information: Healthy Belgian adult donors included about nine CMV-positive and around 25 CMV-negative people.

Findings of the study overall: Each of approximately 73 CMV-associated TCRbeta sequences occurred in one to five individuals. CMV serostatus prediction reached median AUC roughly 0.95, or 0.91 with US-trained model.

Single viable CD3+CD4+CD8-CD45RO+ cells were sorted as the memory CD4+ T cells. Original data processing: Out-of-frame sequences were removed, leaving 2 million to 2.5 million distinct TCRbeta sequences. Profiled with immunoSEQ multiplex PCR; TCRdb holds only in-frame clones, not every one. V, J and clone size were drawn from that table, and D and trimming were deduced from the DNA. The sample yields under 55,000 clones, about 83% seen once. The clonotype comes from an adult in good health and CMV-seropositive. Sequencing used memory CD4+ T cells from blood. The chain has TRBV19 and TRBJ1-3, with D tentatively TRBD1 (6 bases). CDR3 bases: TGTGCCAGTGAGGGGGGCGCGGCTGGAAACACCATATATTTT. The encoded protein is CASEGGAAGNTIYF.